These 22 T cell receptor beta chains came from one sample sequenced in a study of early stage breast cancer tumors. Repertoires were generated with immunoSEQ multiplex PCR, while TCRdb's copy carries only in-frame clones and drops some. The sample lists 30,000 to 35,000 clones; roughly 77% were seen once. Sequencing was done on a sample of blood. The receptors derive from a person aged 35-49 years with breast cancer.

This chain joins TRBV10-3 and TRBJ2-3, with 9 bases aligning to TRBD1. CDR3 size: 16 residues. Unmatched junction bases numbered 3, after V lost 0 bases and J lost 2 bases. Per the germline V gene, CDR1 is ENHRY and CDR2 is SYGVKD. CDR3 loop: CAISESTGGNTDTQYF. Written as DNA, the CDR3 is TGTGCCATCAGTGAGTCGACAGGGGGAAACACAGATACGCAGTATTTT.

V usage is TRBV4-2 and J usage is TRBJ1-2, with 9 bases identical to TRBD1. The CDR3 runs to 17 residues. Germline V lookup: CDR1 LGHNA, CDR2 YNFKEQ. The V gene end was trimmed by 2 bases and the J gene end by 3 bases; junction bases not matched to a gene: 10. The CDR3 loop reads CASSQTGLQGADYGYTF. DNA for the CDR3: TGTGCCAGCAGCCAAACAGGATTACAGGGGGCGGACTATGGCTACACCTTC.

The chain has TRBV18 and TRBJ1-2; TRBD1 is a possible D gene (6 bases). This CDR3 is 15 amino acids long. Germline CDR1 is KGHSH and CDR2 is LQKENI. The V gene lost 3 bases and the J gene lost 4 bases, with 15 bases spanning the gap. The CDR3 coding sequence is TGTGCCAGCTCACCTTTGGGGGGCTCGGGCTATGGCTACACCTTC. Translated, it gives CASSPLGGSGYGYTF. Supplemented by reference TRBV18 and TRBJ1-2, the full variable domain reads NAGVMQNPRHLVRRRGQEARLRCSPMKGHSHVYWYRQLPEEGLKFMVYLQKENIIDESGMPKERFSAEFPKEGPSILRIQQVVRGDSAAYFCASSPLGGSGYGYTFGSGTRLTVV.

V gene TRBV9 combines with J gene TRBJ2-5; 9 bases match TRBD1. V lost 0 bases, J lost 4 bases, and 7 bases stayed unmatched. The CDR3 spans 16 residues. Germline CDR1 reads SGDLS; CDR2 reads YYNGEE. The DNA for the CDR3 is TGTGCCAGCAGCGTAGCCTACAAGGACAGGGGAGAGACCCAGTACTTC. Translation gives CASSVAYKDRGETQYF.

The chain has TRBV13 and TRBJ2-3; TRBD2 matches at 10 bases. V lost 4 bases to trimming and J lost 6 bases; unmatched junction nucleotides: 10. The CDR3 has 16 residues. Germline CDR1 reads PRHDT; CDR2 reads FYEKMQ (reference sequence). CDR3: CASSYLTLAGADTQYF. In DNA form, the CDR3 reads TGTGCCAGCAGCTACCTAACCCTAGCGGGAGCGGATACGCAGTATTTT.

This clone was seen once. The chain has TRBV5-8 and TRBJ2-7; 9 nucleotides align to TRBD1. Germline V gene data show CDR1 as SGHTS and CDR2 as YDEGEE. J lost 10 bases, V lost 5 bases, and 16 bases had no gene match. The CDR3 has 15 amino acids. The DNA for the CDR3 is TGTGCCAGCAGAACGATCCGGGACAGGGTGAAGAAACAGTACTTC. Translated, it gives CASRTIRDRVKKQYF. Full variable domain (rest looked up from reference TRBV5-8 and TRBJ2-7): EAGVTQSPTHLIKTRGQQATLRCSPISGHTSVYWYQQALGLGLQFLLWYDEGEERNRGNFPPRFSGRQFPNYSSELNVNALELEDSALYLCASRTIRDRVKKQYFGPGTRLTVT.

The V call is TRBV6-5, the J call TRBJ2-3, with D unclear. Between the trimmed V and J ends, which lost 6 bases and 1 base, there was a span of 5 bases. CDR1 is MNHEY and CDR2 is SVGAGI in the germline V gene. CDR3 size: 12 residues. The CDR3 sequence: CASREGTDTQYF. CDR3 DNA sequence: TGTGCCAGCAGAGAGGGCACAGATACGCAGTATTTT.

The chain combines TRBV7-9 with TRBJ2-3, with TRBD2 matching over 14 bases. CDR1 is SEHNR, CDR2 FQNEAQ, per germline (reference sequence). The CDR3 extends over 19 amino acids. V lost 2 bases to trimming and J lost 1 base; unmatched junction nucleotides: 8. CDR3: CASSLIGTSGRWGTDTQYF. As DNA, the CDR3 is TGTGCCAGCAGCTTAATAGGGACTAGCGGGAGATGGGGCACAGATACGCAGTATTTT.

The rearrangement links TRBV6-5 to TRBJ2-7; D ambiguous. V dropped 0 bases and J dropped 7 bases, with 13 bases sitting between them. The germline gives CDR1 MNHEY, CDR2 SVGAGI. This CDR3 is 14 amino acids long. The CDR3 here is CASSYSLGVGEQYF. CDR3 coding DNA: TGTGCCAGCAGTTACTCGCTCGGAGTTGGGGAGCAGTACTTC.

The CDR3: CASSILGPNTEAFF. CDR3 DNA: TGTGCCAGTAGTATATTAGGACCTAACACTGAAGCTTTCTTT. This chain joins TRBV19 and TRBJ1-1; D gene ambiguous. The CDR3 length is 14 residues. Germline CDR1 LNHDA, CDR2 SQIVND (reference sequence). The V end was cut by 2 bases, the J end by 2 bases, with 9 bases between.

This chain uses TRBV5-4 with TRBJ1-1, with D possibly TRBD1 on 5 matching bases. CDR1 SGHNT and CDR2 YYREEE come from the germline V gene (reference sequence). Trimming took off 4 bases at V and 9 bases at J, with 16 bases between the two ends. CDR3 length: 13 residues. The DNA of the CDR3 is TGTGCCAGCAGCCTTTCAGGGTACTCGAAAGCTTTCTTT. Its translation: CASSLSGYSKAFF.

The genes are TRBV7-2 and TRBJ2-7; D is possibly TRBD2 (5 bases). Germline lookup yields CDR1 SGHTA and CDR2 FQGNSA. Trimming pared 2 bases from V and 3 bases from J, leaving 14 bases between. This CDR3 has 15 residues. As DNA, the CDR3 is TGTGCCAGCAGCTTAATATCTAGGACTGACTACGAGCAGTACTTC. Translation: CASSLISRTDYEQYF.

The rearrangement joins TRBV4-2 to TRBJ2-3, with D possibly matching TRBD1 (5 bases). With 4 bases removed from V and 2 bases from J, the gap between germline ends came to 25 bases. CDR1 is LGHNA and CDR2 is YNFKEQ in the germline V gene. CDR3 length: 19 amino acids. CDR3 DNA: TGTGCCAGCAGCCCATCCGGCAGCCTAAAGGGGCCCGCCACAGATACGCAGTATTTT. Translation: CASSPSGSLKGPATDTQYF.

This clone turned up a few times. The chain carries TRBV27 and TRBJ1-4; possibly TRBD1 for D (6 bases). V was shortened by 2 bases and J by 7 bases, with 23 bases between the two germline ends. The CDR3 has 18 residues. In germline, CDR1 is MNHEY, CDR2 SMNVEV (reference sequence). Written as DNA, the CDR3 is TGTGCCAGCAGTTTACCAGACACTCAGGGGCCGGCATCTGAAAAACTGTTTTTT. It yields the protein CASSLPDTQGPASEKLFF.

This chain links TRBV7-9 with TRBJ2-7; 8 bases are shared with TRBD1. The trim removed 1 base at V and 4 bases at J, leaving 12 bases unmatched. The germline CDR1 and CDR2 sequences are SEHNR and FQNEAQ (reference sequence). The CDR3 covers 17 residues. CDR3 nucleotide sequence: TGTGCCAGCAGCTTAGGCGGCCCGACAGGGGAATTTTACGAGCAGTACTTC. Its translation: CASSLGGPTGEFYEQYF.

V is TRBV7-2 and J is TRBJ2-2, with 10 bases aligning to TRBD1. Germline V CDR1 and CDR2: SGHTA, FQGNSA. V was clipped by 6 bases and J by 4 bases; unmatched bases: 2. CDR3 length: 14 residues. The CDR3 loop is CASSGQGGTGELFF. In nucleotides, the CDR3 is TGTGCCAGCAGTGGACAGGGGGGCACCGGGGAGCTGTTTTTT.

The chain couples TRBV11-2 to TRBJ2-3; 9 bases match TRBD1. The CDR3 extends over 13 amino acids. V lost 6 bases and J lost 6; bases outside the gene matches: 4. Germline CDR1 SGHAT, CDR2 FQNNGV. The CDR3 DNA reads TGTGCCAGCAGACAGGGGGCGAGGGATACGCAGTATTTT. Protein product: CASRQGARDTQYF.

V gene TRBV14 combines with J gene TRBJ2-2; D is tentatively TRBD1 or TRBD2 (6 bases each). The CDR3 runs 17 residues. From germline, CDR1 is SGHDN and CDR2 FVKESK. Trimming pared 3 bases from V and 5 bases from J, leaving 19 bases between. This CDR3 reads CASSQPRTGAKTGELFF. In DNA form, the CDR3 reads TGTGCCAGCAGCCAGCCCCGGACGGGGGCAAAGACCGGGGAGCTGTTTTTT.

This chain links TRBV10-3 with TRBJ2-7; D might be TRBD2 (6 bases). This CDR3 comprises 14 residues. Trimming took off 4 bases at V and 1 base at J, with 11 bases between the two ends. The germline V gene has CDR1 ENHRY and CDR2 SYGVKD. The CDR3 nucleotides are TGTGCCATCAGTGGAGGGAGCGGGTCCTACGAGCAGTACTTC. Protein: CAISGGSGSYEQYF.

This sequence joins TRBV6-1 and TRBJ2-5; 11 bases align to TRBD1. The CDR3 loop spans 15 amino acids. Trimming at V came to 6 bases and at J to 1 base, leaving 4 bases not matched to a gene. CDR1 is MNHNS and CDR2 is SASEGT in the germline V gene. The DNA of the CDR3 is TGTGCCAGCAGATCCGGGACAGGGGGCCAAGAGACCCAGTACTTC. It yields the protein CASRSGTGGQETQYF.

This chain links TRBV5-5 with TRBJ2-1; unclear D gene. The germline gives CDR1 SGHKS, CDR2 YYEKEE (reference sequence). Deletions cut 0 bases from V and 6 bases from J, with 7 bases between. This CDR3 is 13 amino acids long. In DNA, the CDR3 is TGTGCCAGCAGCTTGGCCCCGCCCAATGAGCAGTTCTTC. Translation gives CASSLAPPNEQFF.

CDR3 residues: CASNGDREADTQYF. The CDR3 DNA is TGTGCCAGCAACGGGGACAGGGAGGCCGATACGCAGTATTTT. The chain carries TRBV9 and TRBJ2-3, with 9 bases fitting TRBD1. Trimming cost V 6 bases and J 6 bases; bases outside gene matches: 8. CDR1 and CDR2 from the germline V gene are SGDLS and YYNGEE. The CDR3 spans 14 residues.